This T cell receptor (beta chain) was documented in a study of CD8 T cells in Susac syndrome. This CDR3 is 15 amino acids long. The ends were cut back, 0 bases at V and 0 bases at J, with 11 bases in the middle. CDR1 DFQATT and CDR2 SNEGSKA come from the germline V gene (reference sequence). It was with random hexamers that roughly 0.5 to 1 ug RNA was reverse transcribed. Amplification of the TCR beta CDR3 was carried out by immunoSEQ multiplex PCR, which spanned a total of 54 Vbeta and 13 Jbeta segments. In TCRdb, the immunoSEQ multiplex PCR reads were re-called with MiXCR into one record per CDR3 protein. The repertoire consists of 200,000 or so distinct CDR3 sequences, with 90% to 95% occurring once and the leading ten covering roughly 0.094%. The multiple sclerosis controls were treatment-naive patients affected by stable or active relapsing-remitting disease. Both CD4+ and CD8+ T cells were negatively isolated, and TEMRA cells underwent FACS enrichment.

The clonotype was recovered from a human donor with multiple sclerosis. The specimen was CD4+ T cells from PBMCs. The J gene is TRBJ1-1, the V gene TRBV20-1; no reliable D call. The CDR3 loop reads CSARDYRRLNTEAFF. DNA for the CDR3: TGCAGTGCTAGAGATTACAGACGGCTGAACACTGAAGCTTTCTTT.